This note documents a single T cell receptor (beta chain) sequence. Antigen: not known. The record originates from a study of vaccination effects on CD4 cells after COVID-19. Whole-study findings and limits: Early post-infection timepoints were absent, and convalescent patients were few. Clonal contraction was marked in infection- and vaccine-induced clones late after vaccination.

Assay used: immunoSEQ multiplex PCR; TCRdb lists only in-frame clones, some missing. This sample has about 45,000 clones, with roughly four fifths found just once. Ahead of sequencing, the ViraFEST assay grew antigen-specific CD4+ T cells using viral peptide pools. CD4+ T cells were isolated after about eleven days of culture. Their SARS-CoV-2 infection, verified by PCR, occurred between March and December 2020. In germline, CDR1 is SNHLY, CDR2 FYNNEI. V lost 8 bases and J lost 4; bases outside the gene matches: 18. This CDR3 comprises 17 residues. The source is a human donor who had a prior SARS-CoV-2 infection. Here the sequenced sample was CD4+ T cells from PBMCs cultured with a peptide pool, taken before COVID-19 vaccination. This chain joins TRBV2 and TRBJ2-7; 9 bases match TRBD1. The CDR3: CASGRGQGALRLYEQYF. CDR3 coding DNA: TGTGCCAGCGGCCGGGGACAGGGAGCCCTTCGCCTTTACGAGCAGTACTTC.